The following is a T cell receptor (beta chain) sequence with its context. Its matching antigen is unknown. The data originate from a study of cytomegalovirus exposure and HLA in healthy donors. Study details: Out of fewer than 500 genotyped donors, roughly 80% belonged to the Caucasian-associated ancestry cluster. Study-wide results and limits: Many donors shared some public TCRs, even though most TCR sequences were rare. A later analysis reported that several of the most significant clusters appeared to be linked to common viral pathogens, among them Epstein-Barr virus.

PCR was performed using 60 Vbeta and 13 Jbeta primers. The data were produced by immunoSEQ multiplex PCR, yet TCRdb's version contains in-frame clones alone and is incomplete. Of fewer than 120,000 clones in the sample, around 88% were seen once. Each donor's status was that of a healthy bone marrow donor. Sequenced material: PBMCs. This receptor was taken from a man aged 35-49 years in good health and CMV-seronegative.

The CDR3 loop reads CASGRTPDHTF. The CDR3 DNA follows: TGTGCCAGCGGGCGGACTCCCGATCACACCTTC. The chain joins TRBV27 to TRBJ1-2; D call uncertain. The germline CDR1 and CDR2 sequences are MNHEY and SMNVEV (reference sequence). V dropped 8 bases and J dropped 12 bases, with 16 bases sitting between them. The CDR3 covers 11 residues.